The 32 T cell receptor beta chains presented below share a single source sample, sequenced in a study of T cells in Graves' hyperthyroidism and ophthalmopathy. Amplified TCR beta CDR3 regions derived from RNA transcripts. Initially, a first-round RT-PCR of the TCR CDR3 employed the HTBI primer set. TCRdb redid the calling of the multiplex PCR reads with MiXCR, one entry per CDR3 protein. The repertoire includes 600,000 or so distinct CDR3 sequences, about 14% of them detected once, and roughly an eighth sits in the top ten. Material: blood. All receptors come from a woman aged 50 to 60 with Graves' ophthalmopathy.

The chain couples TRBV20-1 to TRBJ2-3; 7 nucleotides match TRBD2. The V gene's germline CDR1 is DFQATT and CDR2 SNEGSKA (reference sequence). The CDR3 runs to 17 residues. The V segment lost 1 base and the J segment 1 base; nucleotides outside the gene matches: 11. The CDR3 reads CSARVPSGTYRTDTQYF. The CDR3 nucleotides are TGCAGTGCTAGAGTCCCTAGCGGTACTTACCGCACAGATACGCAGTATTTT.

Details on this clonotype: This may be a read error, as it is one base from a much larger clone. The chain combines TRBV7-2 with TRBJ2-1; unclear D gene. The V gene's germline CDR1 is SGHTA and CDR2 FQGNSA. CDR3 length: 13 residues. The ends were cut back, 5 bases at V and 0 bases at J, with 5 bases in the middle. CDR3 region: CASSPTSYNEQFF. CDR3 bases: TGTGCCAGCAGCCCAACCTCCTACAATGAGCAGTTCTTC.

This clonotype has ten or more counts. Here the CDR3 reads CASSPDPGYGYTF. CDR3 sequence (DNA): TGTGCCAGCTCACCAGACCCCGGGTATGGCTACACCTTC. The gene calls are TRBV18 and TRBJ1-2; D gene uncertain. The CDR3 totals 13 residues. Germline V CDR1 and CDR2: KGHSH, LQKENI. Trimming pared 2 bases from V and 5 bases from J, leaving 9 bases between.

A few counts support this clonotype. A much larger clone lies one base from this, so it may be a read error. Since the CDR3 does not end with the conserved phenylalanine or tryptophan, this likely comes from a read error. The chain has TRBV12-3 or TRBV12-4 and TRBJ2-7, with D hard to call. Trimming removed 5 bases at V and 2 bases at J, with 4 bases between. The CDR3 extends over 11 amino acids. CDR3 nucleotide sequence: TGTGCCAGCAGTAACGCCTACGAGCAGTACCTC. This sequence encodes CASSNAYEQYL.

This sequence joins TRBV27 and TRBJ2-5, with D possibly being TRBD1 (7 bases). This CDR3 is built from 14 residues. V was trimmed by 6 bases and J by 9 bases, leaving 20 bases between them. CDR1 and CDR2 (germline): MNHEY, SMNVEV (reference sequence). The CDR3 DNA sequence: TGTGCCAGCAGAGAAACAGGGGAGTGGGAGGCCCAGTACTTC. Translation gives CASRETGEWEAQYF.

This clonotype was counted many times. The J gene is TRBJ2-7, the V gene TRBV7-9, with 7 bases matching TRBD2. With V trimmed by 5 bases and J by 4 bases, 8 bases remained unmatched. CDR1 and CDR2 from the germline V gene are SEHNR and FQNEAQ (reference sequence). This CDR3 spans 14 amino acids. This chain's CDR3 is CASSNPRLAYEQYF. DNA of the CDR3: TGTGCCAGCAGCAACCCGCGACTAGCTTACGAGCAGTACTTC.

Many counts were recorded for this clonotype. The chain employs TRBV5-1 and TRBJ2-1, with TRBD1 matching 9 bases. CDR3 length equals 13 residues. Trimming at V came to 5 bases and at J to 9 bases, leaving 6 bases not matched to a gene. The germline gives CDR1 SGHRS, CDR2 YFSETQ. CDR3 sequence: CASSPGTGSEQFF. CDR3 coding DNA: TGCGCCAGCAGTCCCGGGACAGGGAGTGAGCAGTTCTTC.

This clonotype occurred many times. At one end the junction does not follow the germline gene, possibly because of a read error. The rearrangement joins TRBV7-6 to TRBJ2-2; D ambiguous. The germline V gene has CDR1 SGHVS and CDR2 FNYEAQ. This CDR3 comprises 14 residues. CDR3 sequence: CASSLAFNTGELFF. The CDR3 coding sequence is TGTGCCAGCAGTTTAGCTTTTAACACCGGGGAGCTGTTTTTT.

The chain has TRBV7-3 and TRBJ2-1, with D uncertain. Germline CDR1 is SGHTA and CDR2 is FQGTGA. V gave up 2 bases and J gave up 10 bases, with 9 bases separating them. This CDR3 has 12 amino acids. In DNA form, the CDR3 reads TGTGCCAGCAGCTTACGCAGTGGGGAGCAGTTCTTC. This sequence encodes CASSLRSGEQFF.

In its sample, this clonotype was seen many times. The rearrangement uses TRBV24-1 and TRBJ2-2, with D possibly TRBD1 on 6 matching bases. With 0 bases removed from V and 1 base from J, the gap between germline ends came to 8 bases. Germline V gene data show CDR1 as KGHDR and CDR2 as SFDVKD. The CDR3 is made up of 16 amino acids. The CDR3 DNA sequence: TGTGCCACCAGTGATTTGCCACAGGGGAACACCGGGGAGCTGTTTTTT. It encodes CATSDLPQGNTGELFF.

This chain links TRBV5-5 with TRBJ2-6; 13 bases fit TRBD2. Losses at the gene ends were 2 bases for V and 2 bases for J; bases not matched to a gene: 13. Germline CDR1 and CDR2: SGHKS and YYEKEE (reference sequence). This CDR3 has 21 amino acids. The CDR3 bases are TGTGCCAGCAGCTTACGAGCTCCGGGACTAGCGGGACCTACTGGGGCCAACGTCCTGACTTTC. Residues: CASSLRAPGLAGPTGANVLTF.

As for this clonotype: It may be a read error: a sequence one base away is much more abundant. The gene calls are TRBV5-1 and TRBJ1-2, with 7 bases aligning to TRBD1. The CDR3 runs 13 residues. The germline V gene encodes CDR1 SGHRS and CDR2 YFSETQ. The CDR3 protein is CASSFTGEPGHTF. The CDR3 nucleotides read TGCGCCAGCAGCTTTACAGGGGAACCTGGCCACACCTTC.

This clonotype was counted many times. This rearrangement joins TRBV3-1 to TRBJ2-1, with a possible D match to TRBD2 (6 bases). Germline loops: CDR1 LGHDT, CDR2 YNNKEL (reference sequence). The CDR3 spans 14 residues. V lost 3 bases and J 8 bases, leaving 14 bases between the germline ends. The CDR3 reads CASSHLAPRDEQFF. In nucleotides, the CDR3 is TGTGCCAGCAGCCATCTAGCGCCGAGGGATGAGCAGTTCTTC.

This clonotype was seen many times. CDR3 in amino acids: CASSFGLRNQPQHF. CDR3 nucleotide sequence: TGTGCCAGCAGTTTCGGGCTCCGCAATCAGCCCCAGCATTTT. The rearrangement uses TRBV28 and TRBJ1-5; the D is unclear. Germline V gene sequence: CDR1 MDHEN, CDR2 SYDVKM. V shed 3 bases and J shed 2 bases, with 8 bases lying between them. This CDR3 comprises 14 residues. Looking up the rest from reference TRBV28 and TRBJ1-5 gives the full variable domain: DVKVTQSSRYLVKRTGEKVFLECVQDMDHENMFWYRQDPGLGLRLIYFSYDVKMKEKGDIPEGYSVSREKKERFSLILESASTNQTSMYLCASSFGLRNQPQHFGDGTRLSIL.

With respect to this clonotype: The limits of the CDR3 on the DNA are not certain, so only TCRdb's listed CDR3 is given. The chain couples TRBV12-3 or TRBV12-4 to TRBJ1-6; the D call TRBD1 from the table was never checked on the DNA. The CDR3 extends over 24 residues, inclusive of both ends. The CDR3 loop reads CASSLTGGLFYEQYFGPDNSPLHF.

There are a few counts of this clonotype. The V gene is TRBV9, the J gene TRBJ2-5; D is possibly TRBD1 (6 bases). This CDR3 region has 13 residues. Germline V CDR1 and CDR2: SGDLS, YYNGEE. Trimming removed 7 bases from V and 1 base from J, with 11 bases in between. The CDR3: CASQGPSQETQYF. CDR3 sequence (DNA): TGTGCCAGCCAGGGGCCGTCCCAAGAGACCCAGTACTTC.

This clonotype was seen a few times. The chain links TRBV25-1 to TRBJ2-3; the D gene could be TRBD1 or TRBD2 (9 bases each). V shed 2 bases and J shed 3 bases, with 18 bases lying between them. The CDR3 length is 17 residues. Germline V gene data show CDR1 as MGHDK and CDR2 as SYGVNS. The CDR3 DNA reads as TGTGCCAGCAGTGAACACAGGGGGCGGGGGGGGACAGATACGCAGTATTTT. This encodes CASSEHRGRGGTDTQYF.

At least ten counts were recorded for this clonotype. The rearrangement uses TRBV11-2 and TRBJ2-7; 12 bases are a match to TRBD2. Germline V gene lookup returns CDR1 SGHAT and CDR2 FQNNGV. The CDR3 extends over 15 amino acids. Trimming took 3 bases from V and 4 from J; bases not matched to a gene: 4. The CDR3 nucleotides are TGTGCCAGCAGCTTCAATCTAGCGGGAGGGTACGAGCAGTACTTC. Translated, it gives CASSFNLAGGYEQYF.

This clonotype appeared many times. The chain couples TRBV28 to TRBJ2-7, with TRBD2 matching over 14 bases. The germline V gene encodes CDR1 MDHEN and CDR2 SYDVKM. The CDR3 is made up of 21 amino acids. The V gene end was trimmed by 6 bases and the J gene end by 1 base; junction bases not matched to a gene: 20. The CDR3 reads CASSAAFIRTGTSGSSYEQYF. As DNA, the CDR3 is TGTGCCAGCAGCGCAGCCTTCATCAGAACCGGGACTAGCGGGAGTTCCTACGAGCAGTACTTC.

This clonotype has a count of ten or more. The V and J genes are TRBV7-3 and TRBJ2-7; 10 bases agree with TRBD1. After removal of 6 bases from V and 3 bases from J, the junction contained 8 bases not matched to a gene. The CDR3 totals 15 residues. Looked up from germline, CDR1 is SGHTA and CDR2 is FQGTGA. CDR3 amino acids: CASSEGTGDLYEQYF. In DNA, the CDR3 is TGTGCCAGCAGTGAGGGGACAGGGGATCTCTACGAGCAGTACTTC.

Comment on this clonotype: A clone one base away is much larger, so this may be a read error. The chain combines TRBV11-2 with TRBJ2-1; 8 nucleotides agree with TRBD2. J lost 9 bases, V lost 8 bases, and 18 bases had no gene match. In germline, CDR1 is SGHAT, CDR2 FQNNGV. CDR3 length: 16 amino acids. The CDR3 region is CASQDRTSRRAGEQFF. The CDR3, as DNA: TGTGCCAGCCAAGACCGGACTAGCAGGAGGGCCGGTGAGCAGTTCTTC.

This chain joins TRBV19 and TRBJ2-1, with a tentative D call TRBD2 (5 bases). The ends were cut back, 2 bases at V and 0 bases at J, with 14 bases in the middle. The CDR3 covers 17 residues. Germline V gene lookup returns CDR1 LNHDA and CDR2 SQIVND (reference sequence). The CDR3 DNA is TGTGCCAGTAGTATATCATTCGGACTGAGCTCCTACAATGAGCAGTTCTTC. Its protein product is CASSISFGLSSYNEQFF.

This clonotype was picked up many times. The chain couples TRBV7-9 to TRBJ2-1; 7 bases are shared with TRBD2. V lost 7 bases and J lost 0; bases outside the gene matches: 6. The length of the CDR3 is 15 residues. Germline CDR1 reads SEHNR; CDR2 reads FQNEAQ (reference sequence). CDR3 amino acids: CASTLGGGSYNEQFF. Written as DNA, the CDR3 is TGTGCCAGCACCTTGGGGGGGGGCTCCTACAATGAGCAGTTCTTC.

This CDR3 reads CASSLATTPNTGELFF. The CDR3 nucleotides are TGTGCCAGCAGTTTGGCGACTACACCGAACACCGGGGAGCTGTTTTTT. V and J are TRBV28 and TRBJ2-2, with D perhaps matching TRBD2 (5 bases). Trimming removed 3 bases from V and 0 bases from J, with 11 bases in between. Germline V gene lookup returns CDR1 MDHEN and CDR2 SYDVKM. The CDR3 is made up of 16 amino acids. The variable domain in full, with the rest retrieved from reference TRBV28 and TRBJ2-2, is DVKVTQSSRYLVKRTGEKVFLECVQDMDHENMFWYRQDPGLGLRLIYFSYDVKMKEKGDIPEGYSVSREKKERFSLILESASTNQTSMYLCASSLATTPNTGELFFGEGSRLTVL.

This clonotype was seen a few times. This chain joins TRBV10-3 and TRBJ2-1, with D perhaps TRBD1 (5 bases). The CDR3 totals 14 residues. CDR1 is ENHRY, CDR2 SYGVKD, per germline. Trimming left V 4 bases short and J 8 bases short, with 15 bases between. The DNA for the CDR3 is TGTGCCATCAGTGCAGGGCCCAACAAGGATGAGCAGTTCTTC. Its protein product is CAISAGPNKDEQFF.

This clonotype was observed at least ten times. The chain joins TRBV12-5 to TRBJ2-2; D perhaps matches TRBD1 (6 bases). There are 13 residues in the CDR3. Germline-derived CDR1 and CDR2 are LGHNT and FRNRAP. Trimming pared 2 bases from V and 8 bases from J, leaving 9 bases between. CDR3: CASGLNRAGELFF. CDR3 DNA: TGTGCTAGTGGTTTGAACAGGGCTGGGGAGCTGTTTTTT. The full variable domain, with the rest looked up from reference TRBV12-5 and TRBJ2-2, is DARVTQTPRHKVTEMGQEVTMRCQPILGHNTVFWYRQTMMQGLELLAYFRNRAPLDDSGMPKDRFSAEMPDATLATLKIQPSEPRDSAVYFCASGLNRAGELFFGEGSRLTVL.

This clonotype turned up a few times. This chain's CDR3 is CAISESGVRINSPLHF. The CDR3 DNA reads as TGTGCCATCAGTGAGTCCGGGGTACGGATTAATTCACCCCTCCACTTT. The chain has TRBV10-3 and TRBJ1-6; D uncertain. V shed 0 bases and J shed 6 bases, with 12 bases lying between them. In germline, CDR1 is ENHRY, CDR2 SYGVKD. The CDR3 sequence is 16 residues long.

In this sample, this clonotype turned up a few times. The chain employs TRBV29-1 and TRBJ1-1, with D maybe TRBD1 (6 bases). V was cut by 8 bases and J by 5 bases, with 18 bases left in between. The CDR3 contains 13 residues. Germline assignment: CDR1 SQVTM and CDR2 ANQGSEA. This chain's CDR3 is CSPSAQGGTEAFF. In nucleotides, the CDR3 is TGCAGCCCCTCGGCACAGGGAGGTACTGAAGCTTTCTTT.

This clonotype has a count of ten or more. The chain recombines TRBV11-3 with TRBJ2-2; 11 positions match TRBD2. There are 18 residues in the CDR3. Trimming removed 5 bases from V and 7 bases from J; junction bases left unmatched: 15. The germline V gene has CDR1 SGHNT and CDR2 YENEEA. Here the CDR3 DNA reads TGTGCCAGCAGCCCGGAATGGGAACTAGCGGGAGTTCTCGGGGAGCTGTTTTTT. This gives the protein CASSPEWELAGVLGELFF.

There are many counts of this clonotype. The chain joins TRBV6-2 or TRBV6-3 to TRBJ2-2; TRBD1 agrees at 12 bases. Germline V lookup: CDR1 MNHEY, CDR2 SVGEGT. The CDR3 length is 16 residues. V was pared by 6 bases and J by 5 bases, with 7 bases of the junction left unmatched. CDR3 protein: CASRPPGQGATGELFF. As DNA, the CDR3 is TGTGCCAGCAGGCCTCCGGGACAGGGGGCAACCGGGGAGCTGTTTTTT.

In its sample, this clonotype was seen a few times. This CDR3 reads CASSLYAKETQYF. The DNA for the CDR3 is TGTGCCAGCAGTTTATACGCGAAGGAGACCCAGTACTTC. V gene TRBV27 combines with J gene TRBJ2-5, with D uncertain. This CDR3 is built from 13 residues. Between the trimmed V and J ends, which lost 1 base and 5 bases, there was a span of 8 bases. Looked up from germline, CDR1 is MNHEY and CDR2 is SMNVEV (reference sequence).

This clonotype was observed a handful of times. A much larger clone lies a single base off, so this may be a read error. This chain uses TRBV6-1 with TRBJ2-7, with D perhaps being TRBD1 or TRBD2 (5 bases each). Germline lookup yields CDR1 MNHNS and CDR2 SASEGT. This CDR3 is 14 amino acids long. Written as DNA, the CDR3 is TGTGCCAGCAGTCGACCGGGACGGACATACGAGCGGTACTTC. Encoded protein: CASSRPGRTYERYF.